These T cell receptor beta chains were read from a single sample in a study of T cell responses to AZD1222 COVID-19 vaccine. Data came from immunoSEQ multiplex PCR; TCRdb stores just in-frame clones and leaves some out. This sample yields roughly 58,000 clones, of which approximately 92% are seen a single time; 6.1% belongs to the top ten. The specimen was peripheral blood, collected 28 days after the second AZD1222 dose. These receptors were collected from an adult who received the AZD1222 COVID-19 vaccine. CDR3s include the opening cysteine and the closing phenylalanine or tryptophan. Fields, in order: J gene, V gene, clone size, CDR3 protein. Expanded clones are given a class, and other clones once, few, many or no size at all.

J: TRBJ1-4; V: TRBV4-1; size: -; CDR3: CASSQDGPFGTNEKLFF
J: TRBJ1-5; V: TRBV2; size: -; CDR3: CASSERTAYTSNQPQHF
J: TRBJ2-5; V: TRBV6-2/TRBV6-3; size: -; CDR3: CASSLRWDSRTSGSTAQYF
J: TRBJ2-1; V: TRBV11-2; size: -; CDR3: CASSWGTSGRAGRKNEQFF
J: TRBJ2-5; V: TRBV3-1/TRBV3-2; size: -; CDR3: CASSQAGTEETQYF
J: TRBJ2-7; V: TRBV2; size: -; CDR3: CASSEGRAGDRGQYF
J: TRBJ1-6; V: TRBV7-6; size: -; CDR3: CASSPDPINSPLHF
J: TRBJ1-6; V: TRBV18; size: once; CDR3: CASSPGQGRSYNSPLHF
J: TRBJ1-1; V: TRBV20-1; size: -; CDR3: CSARRDSEAFF
J: TRBJ2-3; V: TRBV6-5; size: -; CDR3: CASSYKRGTTDTQYF
J: TRBJ2-3; V: TRBV5-4; size: -; CDR3: CASSLSADTDTQYF
J: TRBJ2-2; V: TRBV10-1; size: few; CDR3: CASSEGTGDTGELFF
J: TRBJ2-2; V: TRBV11-3; size: -; CDR3: CASSKQGSRAGELFF
J: TRBJ2-5; V: TRBV11-3; size: -; CDR3: CASSLSQGPQETQYF
J: TRBJ1-5; V: TRBV5-4; size: -; CDR3: CASSRDGNSNQPQHF
J: TRBJ2-5; V: TRBV6-2/TRBV6-3; size: -; CDR3: CASSYPPRTQYF
J: TRBJ1-4; V: TRBV6-5; size: -; CDR3: CASSPAGARNEKLFF
J: TRBJ1-3; V: TRBV7-2; size: -; CDR3: CASSSSPGTGPGNTIYF
J: TRBJ2-2; V: TRBV28; size: -; CDR3: CASSLGLAGGAGELFF
J: TRBJ1-3; V: TRBV7-3; size: few; CDR3: CASSLGSSGNTIYF
J: TRBJ2-7; V: TRBV18; size: -; CDR3: CASSPPSSGGDEQYF
J: TRBJ1-1; V: TRBV5-1; size: -; CDR3: CASSLDRRSQNTEAFF
J: TRBJ1-2; V: TRBV20-1; size: -; CDR3: CSAPEQNGYTF
J: TRBJ1-2; V: TRBV19; size: -; CDR3: CASNDRPNYGYTF
J: TRBJ2-5; V: TRBV5-1; size: -; CDR3: CASSLGVVEETQYF